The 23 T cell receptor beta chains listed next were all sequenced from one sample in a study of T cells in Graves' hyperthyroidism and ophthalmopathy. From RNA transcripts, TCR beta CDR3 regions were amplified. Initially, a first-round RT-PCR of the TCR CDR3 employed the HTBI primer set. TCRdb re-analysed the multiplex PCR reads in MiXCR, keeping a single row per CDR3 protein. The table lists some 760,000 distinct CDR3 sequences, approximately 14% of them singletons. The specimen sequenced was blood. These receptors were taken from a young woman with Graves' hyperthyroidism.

Here the CDR3 reads CSAEAPPEGAFYQETQYF. CDR3 DNA: TGCAGTGCTGAGGCCCCCCCGGAGGGAGCTTTTTACCAAGAGACCCAGTACTTC. The chain uses TRBV20-1 and TRBJ2-5; possible D gene TRBD2, 6 bases. The CDR3 loop spans 18 amino acids. With 5 bases removed from V and 0 bases from J, the gap between germline ends came to 25 bases. Germline loops: CDR1 DFQATT, CDR2 SNEGSKA (reference sequence).

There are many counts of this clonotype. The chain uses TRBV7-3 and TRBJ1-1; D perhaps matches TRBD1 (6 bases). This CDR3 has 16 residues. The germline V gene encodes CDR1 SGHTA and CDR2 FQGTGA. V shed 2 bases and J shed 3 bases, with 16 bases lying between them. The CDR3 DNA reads TGTGCCAGCAGCTTATTCGGGGGCCCTGGGGACACTGAAGCTTTCTTT. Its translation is CASSLFGGPGDTEAFF.

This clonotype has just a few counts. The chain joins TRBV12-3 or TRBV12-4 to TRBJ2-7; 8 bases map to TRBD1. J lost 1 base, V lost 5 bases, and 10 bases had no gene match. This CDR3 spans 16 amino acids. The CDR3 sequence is CASSPATGDRSYEQYF. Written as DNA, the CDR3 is TGTGCCAGCAGTCCTGCGACCGGGGACAGGTCCTACGAGCAGTACTTC.

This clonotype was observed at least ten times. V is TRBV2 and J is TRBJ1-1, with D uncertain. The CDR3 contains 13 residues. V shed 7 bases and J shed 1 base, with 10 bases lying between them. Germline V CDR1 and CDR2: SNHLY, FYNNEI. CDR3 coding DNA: TGTGCCAGCAATGCCCAGCAGAACACTGAAGCTTTCTTT. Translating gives CASNAQQNTEAFF. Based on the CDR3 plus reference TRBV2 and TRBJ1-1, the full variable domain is EPEVTQTPSHQVTQMGQEVILRCVPISNHLYFYWYRQILGQKVEFLVSFYNNEISEKSEIFDDQFSVERPDGSNFTLKIRSTKLEDSAMYFCASNAQQNTEAFFGQGTRLTVV.

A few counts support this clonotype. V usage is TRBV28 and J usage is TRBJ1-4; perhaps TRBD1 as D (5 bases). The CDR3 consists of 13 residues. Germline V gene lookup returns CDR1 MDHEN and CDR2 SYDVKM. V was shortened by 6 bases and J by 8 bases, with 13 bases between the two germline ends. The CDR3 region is CASSSPGGEKLFF. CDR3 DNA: TGTGCCAGCAGCTCCCCCGGGGGGGAAAAACTGTTTTTT.

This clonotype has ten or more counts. CDR3 bases: TGTGCCACCAGCAGGGAGAGTGTGACTGAAGCTTTCTTT. Translation: CATSRESVTEAFF. V and J are TRBV15 and TRBJ1-1; D uncertain. The germline CDR1 and CDR2 sequences are LNHNV and YYDKDF (reference sequence). The CDR3 is made up of 13 amino acids. The V gene lost 3 bases and the J gene lost 5 bases, with 10 bases spanning the gap. Complete variable domain (other parts from reference TRBV15 and TRBJ1-1): DAMVIQNPRYQVTQFGKPVTLSCSQTLNHNVMYWYQQKSSQAPKLLFHYYDKDFNNEADTPDNFQSRRPNTSFCFLDIRSPGLGDTAMYLCATSRESVTEAFFGQGTRLTVV.

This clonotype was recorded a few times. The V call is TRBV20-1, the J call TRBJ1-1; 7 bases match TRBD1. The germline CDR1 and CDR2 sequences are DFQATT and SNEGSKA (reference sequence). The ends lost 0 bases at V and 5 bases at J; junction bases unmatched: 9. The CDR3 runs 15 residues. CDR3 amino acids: CSARDHRGIPTEAFF. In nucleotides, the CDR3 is TGCAGTGCTAGAGACCACAGGGGTATCCCAACTGAAGCTTTCTTT.

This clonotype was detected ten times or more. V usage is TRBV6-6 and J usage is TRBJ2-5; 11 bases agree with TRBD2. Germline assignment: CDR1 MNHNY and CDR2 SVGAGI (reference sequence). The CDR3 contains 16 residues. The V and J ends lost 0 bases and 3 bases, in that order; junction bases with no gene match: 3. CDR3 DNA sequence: TGTGCCAGCAGTTACTCGCCGGGACTAGCGGAAGAGACCCAGTACTTC. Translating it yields CASSYSPGLAEETQYF.

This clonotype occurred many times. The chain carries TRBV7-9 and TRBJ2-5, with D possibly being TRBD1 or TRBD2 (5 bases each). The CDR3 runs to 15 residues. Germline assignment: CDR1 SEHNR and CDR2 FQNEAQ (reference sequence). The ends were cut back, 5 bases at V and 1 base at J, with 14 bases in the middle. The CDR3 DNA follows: TGTGCCAGCAGCCTTGGGACCACCATCCAAGAGACCCAGTACTTC. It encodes CASSLGTTIQETQYF.

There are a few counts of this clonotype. The CDR3, as DNA: TGCAGCGTTATTACCACTGAAGCTTTCTTT. Encoded protein: CSVITTEAFF. The chain employs TRBV29-1 and TRBJ1-1; no clear D. Looked up from germline, CDR1 is SQVTM and CDR2 is ANQGSEA. This CDR3 has 10 amino acids. V was shortened by 5 bases and J by 4 bases, with 5 bases between the two germline ends.

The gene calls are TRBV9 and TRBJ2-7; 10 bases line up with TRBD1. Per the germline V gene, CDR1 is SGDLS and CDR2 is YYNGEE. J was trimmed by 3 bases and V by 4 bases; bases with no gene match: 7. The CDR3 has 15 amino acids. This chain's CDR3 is CASSSWTGGNYEQYF. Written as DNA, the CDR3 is TGTGCCAGCAGCTCCTGGACAGGGGGGAACTACGAGCAGTACTTC.

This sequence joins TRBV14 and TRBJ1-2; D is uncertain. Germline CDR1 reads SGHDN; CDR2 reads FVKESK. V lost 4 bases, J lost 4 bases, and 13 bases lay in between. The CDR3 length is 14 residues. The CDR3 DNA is TGTGCCAGCAGCCTGGCGAGGGTCAGCTATGGCTACACCTTC. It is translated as CASSLARVSYGYTF.

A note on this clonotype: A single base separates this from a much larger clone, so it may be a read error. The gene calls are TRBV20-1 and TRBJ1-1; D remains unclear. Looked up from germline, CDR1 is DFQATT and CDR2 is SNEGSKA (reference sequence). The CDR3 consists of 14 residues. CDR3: CSARVYTQNTGAFF. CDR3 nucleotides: TGCAGTGCTAGAGTTTACACCCAGAACACTGGAGCTTTCTTT.

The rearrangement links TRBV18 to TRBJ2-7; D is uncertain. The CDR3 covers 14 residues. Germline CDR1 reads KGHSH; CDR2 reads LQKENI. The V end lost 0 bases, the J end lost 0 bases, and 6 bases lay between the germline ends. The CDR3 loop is CASSPPFDSYEQYF. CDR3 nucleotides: TGTGCCAGCTCACCACCGTTCGACTCCTACGAGCAGTACTTC.

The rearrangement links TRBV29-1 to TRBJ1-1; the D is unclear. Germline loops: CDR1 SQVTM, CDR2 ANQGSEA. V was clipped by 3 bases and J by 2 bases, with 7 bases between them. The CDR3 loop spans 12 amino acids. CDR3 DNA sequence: TGCAGCGTTGATACCCTTAACACTGAAGCTTTCTTT. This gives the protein CSVDTLNTEAFF.

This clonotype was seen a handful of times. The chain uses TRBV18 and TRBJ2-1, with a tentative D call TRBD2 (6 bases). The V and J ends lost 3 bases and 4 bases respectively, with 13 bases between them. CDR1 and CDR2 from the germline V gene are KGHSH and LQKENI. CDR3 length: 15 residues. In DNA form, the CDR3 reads TGTGCCAGCTCACCCTTACTAGCAGATTACAATGAGCAGTTCTTC. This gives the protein CASSPLLADYNEQFF.

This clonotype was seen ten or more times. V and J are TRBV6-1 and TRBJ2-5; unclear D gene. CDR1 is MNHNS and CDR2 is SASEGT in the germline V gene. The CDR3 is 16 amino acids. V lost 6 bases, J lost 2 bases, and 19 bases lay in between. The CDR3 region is CASRDLTPALQETQYF. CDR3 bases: TGTGCCAGCAGGGACCTTACCCCGGCACTACAAGAGACCCAGTACTTC.

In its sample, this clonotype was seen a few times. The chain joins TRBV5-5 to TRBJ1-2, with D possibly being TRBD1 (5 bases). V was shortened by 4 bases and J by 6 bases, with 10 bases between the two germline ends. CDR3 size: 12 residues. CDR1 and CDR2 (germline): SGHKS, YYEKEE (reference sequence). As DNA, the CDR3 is TGTGCCAGCAGCCTTCTGACAGATGGCTACACCTTC. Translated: CASSLLTDGYTF.

The CDR3 DNA is TGTGCCAGCAGCCTGGTCCCGCAGGATGGCTACACCTTC. This sequence encodes CASSLVPQDGYTF. V is TRBV7-6 and J is TRBJ1-2; no definite D call. CDR3 size: 13 residues. Deletions cut 5 bases from V and 6 bases from J, with 13 bases between. The V gene's germline CDR1 is SGHVS and CDR2 FNYEAQ.

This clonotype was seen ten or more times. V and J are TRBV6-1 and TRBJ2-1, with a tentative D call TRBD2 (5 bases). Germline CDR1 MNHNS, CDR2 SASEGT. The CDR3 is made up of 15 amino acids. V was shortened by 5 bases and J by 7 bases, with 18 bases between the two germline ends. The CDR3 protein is CASSTRGLVGNEQFF. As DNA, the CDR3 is TGTGCCAGCAGTACCCGAGGACTGGTGGGGAATGAGCAGTTCTTC.

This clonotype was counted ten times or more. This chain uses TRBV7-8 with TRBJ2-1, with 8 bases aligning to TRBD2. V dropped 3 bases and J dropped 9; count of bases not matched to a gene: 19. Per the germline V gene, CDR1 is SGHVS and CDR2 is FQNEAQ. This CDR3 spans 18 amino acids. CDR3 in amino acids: CASSLPRLAGGLDGEQFF. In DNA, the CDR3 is TGTGCCAGCAGCTTGCCTAGGTTGGCGGGAGGACTGGACGGTGAGCAGTTCTTC.

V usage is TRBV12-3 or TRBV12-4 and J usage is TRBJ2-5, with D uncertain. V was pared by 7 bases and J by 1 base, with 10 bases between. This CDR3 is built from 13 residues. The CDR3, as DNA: TGTGCCAGCATTGGACCGCCCCAAGAGACCCAGTACTTC. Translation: CASIGPPQETQYF.

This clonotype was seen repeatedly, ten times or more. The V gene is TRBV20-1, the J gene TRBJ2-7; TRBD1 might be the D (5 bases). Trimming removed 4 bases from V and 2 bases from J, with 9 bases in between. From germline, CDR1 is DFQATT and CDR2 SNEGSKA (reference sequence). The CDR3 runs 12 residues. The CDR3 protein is CSATRGPYEQYF. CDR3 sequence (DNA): TGCAGTGCTACTAGGGGTCCCTACGAGCAGTACTTC.